The next 2 T cell receptor beta chains were all read from a single sample in a study of identical twins. Via MiXCR, TCRdb re-called the 5' RACE reads, giving one row per CDR3 protein. Altogether about 530,000 distinct CDR3 sequences are present, about 15% being singletons, with the ten largest covering roughly 0.43%. These same data were also listed under a study on yellow fever vaccine responses in identical twins.

Sequencing input: CD4+ T cells sorted from blood. The receptors shown here come from a woman under 30 in good health.

This clonotype was detected many times. CDR3 region: CSVPANTGELFF. CDR3 sequence (DNA): TGCAGTGTGCCAGCCAACACCGGGGAGCTGTTTTTT. V usage is TRBV20-1 and J usage is TRBJ2-2; D gene unclear. Looked up from germline, CDR1 is DFQATT and CDR2 is SNEGSKA (reference sequence). The CDR3 has 12 residues. V was cut by 7 bases and J by 2 bases, with 8 bases left in between.

The V and J genes are TRBV2 and TRBJ2-3; 7 positions agree with TRBD1. This CDR3 spans 14 amino acids. V dropped 8 bases and J dropped 4; count of bases not matched to a gene: 9. The germline CDR1 and CDR2 sequences are SNHLY and FYNNEI. The CDR3 coding sequence is TGTGCCAGCGGGCCAGGGGGATCCTCAGATACGCAGTATTTT. This translates into CASGPGGSSDTQYF.